A selection of T cell receptor beta chains follows, all from one sample in a study of OX40 agonist ivuxolimab in advanced cancers. The protocol was immunoSEQ multiplex PCR, while the TCRdb copy is restricted to in-frame clones and leaves out a portion. The sample includes just over 50,000 clones, about 78% of them seen just once. The input for sequencing was CD4+ or CD8+ T cells sorted from blood, taken in a trial of the OX40 agonist ivuxolimab. All receptors come from an adult with an advanced solid tumor such as melanoma, head and neck, liver or kidney cancer. CDR3s include the opening cysteine and the closing phenylalanine or tryptophan. The order of the fields is J gene, V gene, clone size, D gene, CDR3 DNA, CDR3 protein. D genes are given only for firm matches. Part of the rows lack a size; the others show once, few, many or a class for expanded clones.

J: TRBJ2-2; V: TRBV5-1; size: few; D: NA; DNA: TGCGCCAGCAGCCTCCTTTTGAACACCGGGGAGCTGTTTTTT; CDR3: CASSLLLNTGELFF
J: TRBJ1-6; V: TRBV5-1; size: NA; D: NA; DNA: TGCGCCAGCAGCTTCGAGGGGCCCCCCGGTTCACCCCTCCACTTT; CDR3: CASSFEGPPGSPLHF
J: TRBJ1-5; V: TRBV7-9; size: NA; D: NA; DNA: TGTGCCAGCAGCTTAGCAGGGGTGAGTCAGCCCCAGCATTTT; CDR3: CASSLAGVSQPQHF
J: TRBJ1-1; V: TRBV6-5; size: few; D: NA; DNA: TGTGCCAGCAGTTTCGCCGCCAGGCGGGGGGCTGAAGCTTTCTTT; CDR3: CASSFAARRGAEAFF
J: TRBJ2-1; V: TRBV5-8; size: few; D: TRBD2; DNA: TGTGCCAGCAGCTTGCTTTCCAGCGGGGGTAATGAGCAGTTCTTC; CDR3: CASSLLSSGGNEQFF
J: TRBJ1-1; V: TRBV5-1; size: NA; D: NA; DNA: TGCGCCAGCAGCTTGATGTCGGGGGGCAACACTGAAGCTTTCTTT; CDR3: CASSLMSGGNTEAFF
J: TRBJ1-2; V: TRBV5-1; size: once; D: NA; DNA: TGCGCCAGCAACGACGGAAGGGACTATGGCTACACCTTC; CDR3: CASNDGRDYGYTF
J: TRBJ2-7; V: TRBV6-6; size: NA; D: TRBD1; DNA: TGTGCCAGCAGAACATACCGGGACAGCTACGAGCAGTACTTC; CDR3: CASRTYRDSYEQYF
J: TRBJ1-1; V: TRBV7-9; size: few; D: TRBD1; DNA: TGTGCCAGCAGCGGAAAGGGACAGGGAGGCACTGAAGCTTTCTTT; CDR3: CASSGKGQGGTEAFF
J: TRBJ2-2; V: TRBV10-3; size: NA; D: TRBD2; DNA: TGTGCCATCAGTGAGTCACTAGCGGGAGTGTCCGGGGAGCTGTTTTTT; CDR3: CAISESLAGVSGELFF
J: TRBJ1-2; V: TRBV7-9; size: once; D: NA; DNA: TGTGCCAGCAGCCAAGGCACCAGAAGATACAGGTTTGGCTATGGCTACACCTTC; CDR3: CASSQGTRRYRFGYGYTF